This TCR beta chain comes out of a study of post-analysis software for immune sequencing data. Study as a whole: Relapsing-remitting, secondary progressive and progressive-relapsing multiple sclerosis were all included among the disease courses. Notes on the study in general: Normalized Chao1 diversity was significantly lower in multiple sclerosis patients than in controls. Several TRBV segments (TRBV5-6, TRBV5-1 and TRBV20-1 among them) occurred more frequently in patients than in controls.

Built from TCR beta cDNA, the libraries had unique molecular identifiers in them. TCRdb recomputed calls from the PCR reads with MiXCR, one row per CDR3 protein. The sample holds a few hundred thousand distinct CDR3 sequences, approximately 31% seen once. In regard to this clonotype: Its specificity is unknown.

The V segment lost 0 bases and the J segment 5 bases; nucleotides outside the gene matches: 10. In germline, CDR1 is ENHRY, CDR2 SYGVKD. CDR3 size: 17 residues. The chain joins TRBV10-3 to TRBJ2-7, with 10 positions matching TRBD1. The specimen sequenced was blood. The receptor's source is a girl aged 2-17 years with multiple sclerosis. CDR3 nucleotide sequence: TGTGCCATCAGTGAGTCGACAGGGGGCAGGGGCGACGACGAGCAGTACTTC. This gives the protein CAISESTGGRGDDEQYF.